This T cell receptor (beta chain) is from a study of glioma-infiltrating T cells after dendritic cell vaccination. Study context: Patients received autologous tumor lysate-pulsed dendritic cell vaccination between the early 2000s and the early 2010s.

This CDR3 contains 14 residues. The germline CDR1 and CDR2 sequences are LNHNV and YYDKDF (reference sequence). The V and J ends lost 7 bases and 2 bases respectively, with 13 bases between them. Whole-study results and caveats: Complete blood and tumor specimen sets were limited to few patients.

Sequencing used immunoSEQ multiplex PCR; TCRdb keeps in-frame clones, though not all of them. Among around 62,000 clones listed, more than 75% were seen once. With regard to this clone: Its target is unknown.

Sequenced material: blood, taken before dendritic cell vaccination. The chain is built from TRBV15 and TRBJ2-3, with TRBD1 as a possible D gene (6 bases). The receptor's source is a human donor with glioblastoma. For the CDR3, the DNA is TGTGCCACCACAGGGGCCGGATACACAGATACGCAGTATTTT. It specifies CATTGAGYTDTQYF.